The TCR beta chain under discussion was sequenced for a study of early T cells in non-severe SARS-CoV-2 infection. Looking at the study overall: Chains stayed unpaired after sequencing of bulk RNA from unsorted whole blood.

The protocol attached unique molecular identifiers to individual cDNA molecules. In TCRdb, the 5' RACE reads were re-called with MiXCR into one record per CDR3 protein. The data hold 85,000 to 90,000 distinct CDR3 sequences, with about 15% observed a single time. CDR3 length: 14 amino acids. Trimming stripped 7 bases from V and 5 bases from J, with 17 bases between. This clonotype showed up many times. The target antigen is unknown. Study-wide findings and caveats: Database matching using VDJdb favored anti-spike CD8 responses, with private and CD4 specificities left missing.

Sequencing was done on a sample of whole blood. The clonotype was recovered from an adult who was a healthcare worker with PCR-confirmed SARS-CoV-2 infection or an uninfected control (not recorded which). The rearrangement links TRBV12-3 or TRBV12-4 to TRBJ1-1; the D is unclear. The CDR3 loop is CASTVGFGRTEAFF. The CDR3 nucleotides read TGTGCCAGCACCGTTGGCTTCGGACGGACTGAAGCTTTCTTT.